One sample yielded the 9 T cell receptor beta chains listed below, sequenced in a study of T cells expressing NK-cell markers. TCRdb re-called the 5' RACE reads and gives one entry per CDR3 protein, without DNA. This table lists about 260,000 distinct CDR3 sequences. Material for sequencing was blood T cells: a sorted CD56 or NKG2C T cell subset, CD4+ or CD8+ T cells, or bulk PBMC T cells (not recorded which). These receptors all stem from a woman between 18 and 70 years old in good health.

This sequence joins TRBV5-5 and TRBJ1-2. CDR1 and CDR2 (germline): SGHKS, YYEKEE (reference sequence). The CDR3 has 13 amino acids. This CDR3 is CASSLSRGYGYTF.

This chain links TRBV7-2 with TRBJ2-2; TCRdb proposes TRBD1, but this gene call is untestable without DNA. The CDR3 is 14 residues long. The germline V gene encodes CDR1 SGHTA and CDR2 FQGNSA. The CDR3 is CASSPDPLSRELFF.

This chain joins TRBV5-1 and TRBJ1-1. The CDR3 is 14 residues long. Germline lookup yields CDR1 SGHRS and CDR2 YFSETQ. The CDR3 sequence is CASSLLQVNTEAFF.

The chain recombines TRBV3-1 with TRBJ1-1. The CDR3 is 13 amino acids. Germline loops: CDR1 LGHDT, CDR2 YNNKEL (reference sequence). This chain's CDR3 is CASSQMRGTEAFF.

J is TRBJ2-2 and V is TRBV7-2; without DNA, the TCRdb call of TRBD1 cannot be checked. The germline CDR1 and CDR2 sequences are SGHTA and FQGNSA. The CDR3 is made up of 15 amino acids. CDR3 sequence: CASSPRGPRSGELFF.

The chain combines TRBV7-2 with TRBJ2-3; TCRdb gives TRBD2 as the D gene, but with no DNA this cannot be confirmed. CDR1 is SGHTA and CDR2 is FQGNSA in the germline V gene. The CDR3 length is 17 residues. CDR3 loop: CASSLGLAGGGADTQYF.

This chain uses TRBV5-1 with TRBJ2-3; the TCRdb D gene call, TRBD1, has no DNA to confirm it. The CDR3 loop spans 16 amino acids. CDR1 is SGHRS, CDR2 YFSETQ, per germline. The chain's CDR3 is CASSLEGTLSADTQYF.

The chain joins TRBV29-1 to TRBJ2-2; TCRdb calls TRBD1, which cannot be checked without DNA. The CDR3 sequence is 14 residues long. CDR1 SQVTM and CDR2 ANQGSEA come from the germline V gene. The CDR3 region is CSAARDRDTGELFF.

V usage is TRBV30 and J usage is TRBJ2-3. Germline V gene data show CDR1 as GTSNPN and CDR2 as SVGIG (reference sequence). CDR3 size: 14 residues. CDR3: CAWSVHLSTDTQYF.